The 4 T cell receptor beta chains presented below share a single source sample, sequenced in a study of graft-versus-host responses after intestinal transplantation. The protocol was immunoSEQ multiplex PCR, while the TCRdb copy is restricted to in-frame clones and leaves out a portion. The sample has about 25,000 clones, 40% seen once. Specimen: alloreactive CD4+ T cells from a mixed lymphocyte reaction culture, collected before intestinal transplant. Indicated subset: CFSE-low proliferating T cells sorted from roughly 6-day pre-transplant mixed lymphocyte reaction (GvH or HvG direction). Source of these receptors: a human patient who received an intestinal transplant.

This clone was counted only a few times. The CDR3 bases are TGTGCCAGCAGTGGCTTACCGGGCTATGGCTACACCTTC. It encodes CASSGLPGYGYTF. The chain couples TRBV6-5 to TRBJ1-2; D not resolved. The CDR3 runs to 13 residues. V was shortened by 5 bases and J by 4 bases, with 11 bases between the two germline ends. CDR1 MNHEY and CDR2 SVGAGI come from the germline V gene.

The rearrangement uses TRBV11-1 and TRBJ2-5; perhaps TRBD1 as D (5 bases). Trimming pared 3 bases from V and 5 bases from J, leaving 13 bases between. Germline V CDR1 and CDR2: SGHAT, FQDESV (reference sequence). The CDR3 totals 14 residues. The CDR3 sequence: CASSFRVPGETQYF. CDR3 coding DNA: TGTGCCAGCAGCTTCCGGGTTCCAGGGGAGACCCAGTACTTC.

This clone was seen ten or more times. The chain joins TRBV5-1 to TRBJ2-1; a possible D gene is TRBD1 (5 bases). V was clipped by 1 base and J by 2 bases, with 10 bases between them. Germline V gene lookup returns CDR1 SGHRS and CDR2 YFSETQ. This CDR3 is 15 amino acids long. The CDR3 nucleotides are TGCGCCAGCAGCTTGACGCAGGGCCCCTACAATGAGCAGTTCTTC. Encoded protein: CASSLTQGPYNEQFF.

This sequence joins TRBV4-2 and TRBJ1-1; D remains ambiguous. CDR1 and CDR2 from the germline V gene are LGHNA and YNFKEQ. This CDR3 is built from 14 residues. V was shortened by 1 base and J by 2 bases, with 8 bases between the two germline ends. Here the CDR3 reads CASSQGSVNTEAFF. For the CDR3, the DNA is TGTGCCAGCAGCCAAGGGTCAGTTAACACTGAAGCTTTCTTT.